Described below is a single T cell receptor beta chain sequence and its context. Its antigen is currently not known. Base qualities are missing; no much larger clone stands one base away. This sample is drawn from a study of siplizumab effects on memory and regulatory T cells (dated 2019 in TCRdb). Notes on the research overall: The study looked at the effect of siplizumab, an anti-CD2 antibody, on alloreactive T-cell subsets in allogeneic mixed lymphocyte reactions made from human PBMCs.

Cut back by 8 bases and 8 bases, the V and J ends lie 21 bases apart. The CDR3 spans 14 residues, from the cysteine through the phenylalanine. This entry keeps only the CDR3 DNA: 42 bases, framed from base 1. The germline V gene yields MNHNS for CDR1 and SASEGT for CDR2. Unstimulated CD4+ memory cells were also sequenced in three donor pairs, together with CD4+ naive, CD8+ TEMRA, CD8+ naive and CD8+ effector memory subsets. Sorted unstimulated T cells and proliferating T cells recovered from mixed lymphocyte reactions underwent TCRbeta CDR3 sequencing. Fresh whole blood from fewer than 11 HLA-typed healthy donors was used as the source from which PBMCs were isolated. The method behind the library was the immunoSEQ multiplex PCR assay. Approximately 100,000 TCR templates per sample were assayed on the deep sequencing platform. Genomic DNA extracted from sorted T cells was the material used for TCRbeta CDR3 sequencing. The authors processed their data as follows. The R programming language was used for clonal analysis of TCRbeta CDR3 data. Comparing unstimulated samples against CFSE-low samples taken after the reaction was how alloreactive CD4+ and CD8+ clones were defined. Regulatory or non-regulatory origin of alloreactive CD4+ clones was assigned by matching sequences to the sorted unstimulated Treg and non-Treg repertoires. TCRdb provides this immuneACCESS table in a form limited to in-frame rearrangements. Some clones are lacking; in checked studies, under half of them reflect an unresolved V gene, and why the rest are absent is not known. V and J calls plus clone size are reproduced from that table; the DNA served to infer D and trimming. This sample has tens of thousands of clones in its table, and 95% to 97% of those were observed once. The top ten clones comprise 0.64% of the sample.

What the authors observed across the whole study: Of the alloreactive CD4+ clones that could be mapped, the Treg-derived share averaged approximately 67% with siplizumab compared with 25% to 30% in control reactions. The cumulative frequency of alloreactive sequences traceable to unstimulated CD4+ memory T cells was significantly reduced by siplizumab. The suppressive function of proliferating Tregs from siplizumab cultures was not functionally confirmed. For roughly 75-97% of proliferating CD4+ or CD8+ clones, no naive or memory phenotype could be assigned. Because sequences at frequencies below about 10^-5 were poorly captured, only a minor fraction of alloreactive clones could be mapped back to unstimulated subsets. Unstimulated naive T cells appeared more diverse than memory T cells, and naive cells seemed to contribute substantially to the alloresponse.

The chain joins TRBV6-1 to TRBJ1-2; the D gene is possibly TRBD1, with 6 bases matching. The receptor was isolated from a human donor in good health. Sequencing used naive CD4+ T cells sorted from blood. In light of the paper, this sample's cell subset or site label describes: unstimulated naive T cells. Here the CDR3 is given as CASGEGGIAKGYTF. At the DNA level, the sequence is TGTGCCAGCGGGGAAGGGGGGATCGCTAAAGGCTACACCTTC.